This T cell receptor (beta chain) was retrieved from a study of cytomegalovirus exposure and HLA in healthy donors. Findings and caveats of the study: TCR beta V- and J-gene trimming was later associated with a missense DCLRE1C variant.

This clone occurred a few times. What it binds is unknown. CDR1 SEHNR and CDR2 FQNEAQ come from the germline V gene (reference sequence). The ends lost 4 bases at V and 9 bases at J; junction bases unmatched: 11. The CDR3 length is 15 residues. PCR amplification relied on 60 Vbeta primers (plus 13 Jbeta primers). The data were produced by immunoSEQ multiplex PCR, yet TCRdb's version contains in-frame clones alone and is incomplete. The sample has over 120,000 clones, about three quarters seen once; the top ten hold roughly 4.2%. This receptor was taken from a male donor in good health and CMV-seronegative. The sequenced sample was PBMCs. This chain connects TRBV7-9 to TRBJ2-1; 8 nucleotides agree with TRBD1. The CDR3 reads CASSSRDRPGSEQFF. The CDR3, as DNA: TGTGCCAGCAGCTCCCGGGACAGGCCCGGGTCTGAGCAGTTCTTC.